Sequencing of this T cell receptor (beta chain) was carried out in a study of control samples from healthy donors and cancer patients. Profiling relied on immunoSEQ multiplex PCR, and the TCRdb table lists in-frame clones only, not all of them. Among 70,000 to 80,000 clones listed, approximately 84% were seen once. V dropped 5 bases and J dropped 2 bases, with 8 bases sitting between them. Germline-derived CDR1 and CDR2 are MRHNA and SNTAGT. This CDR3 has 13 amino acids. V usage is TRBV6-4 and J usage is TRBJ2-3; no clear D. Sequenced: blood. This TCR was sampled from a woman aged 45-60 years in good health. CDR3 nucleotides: TGTGCCAGCAGTCTCGACTTCACAGATACGCAGTATTTT. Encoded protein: CASSLDFTDTQYF.